A selection of T cell receptor beta chains follows, all from one sample in a study of T cells after yellow fever vaccination. TCRdb recomputed calls from the 5' RACE reads with MiXCR, one row per CDR3 protein. The sample includes about 340,000 distinct CDR3 sequences, around 12% of them seen just once. The source was CD4+ T cells sorted from PBMCs, collected 15 days after the yellow fever booster vaccination. The receptors stem from a man younger than 35 who received the YFV17D yellow fever vaccine. Each CDR3 is given with its conserved first and last residue. A D gene is named only where the DNA matches it firmly. Expanded clones get a size class; other rows say once, few or many, or leave the size out.

clone_size	j_call	d_call	v_call	cdr3_nt	cdr3_aa
many	TRBJ1-1	-	TRBV7-2	TGTGCCAGCAGCCCGCGACCGAACACTGAAGCTTTCTTT	CASSPRPNTEAFF
-	TRBJ2-5	TRBD1	TRBV20-1	TGCAGTGCTGATAAGACAGGGAGCGAGACCCAGTACTTC	CSADKTGSETQYF
-	TRBJ2-5	-	TRBV5-1	TGCGCCAGCAGCTTGGCCCCTGGGGGCAGTGAGACCCAGTACTTC	CASSLAPGGSETQYF
few	TRBJ1-2	-	TRBV7-2	TGTGCCAGCAGCGTCACGTCTGGGACACAATATGGCTACACCTTC	CASSVTSGTQYGYTF
few	TRBJ1-1	-	TRBV3-1	TGTGCCAGCAGCCAAGTAGCGTCGGGGACTGAAGCTTTCTTT	CASSQVASGTEAFF
few	TRBJ1-4	TRBD1	TRBV10-3	TGTGCCATCAAGGGACAGGGGAAGGAAAAACTGTTTTTT	CAIKGQGKEKLFF
few	TRBJ2-2	-	TRBV6-5	TGTGCCAGCAGTTATCGCGTCGGGGAGCTGTTTTTT	CASSYRVGELFF
-	TRBJ1-6	-	TRBV20-1	TGCAGTGCTCCCCTCCTAGGGGGGAATTCACCCCTCCACTTT	CSAPLLGGNSPLHF
-	TRBJ2-1	TRBD2	TRBV4-1	TGCGCCAGCAGCCAAGTTCGACTAGCGGGGGCCTACAATGAGCAGTTCTTC	CASSQVRLAGAYNEQFF
-	TRBJ2-3	TRBD1	TRBV6-5	TGTGCCAGCAGAGACGGGACAGGGGGCTCGGATACGCAGTATTTT	CASRDGTGGSDTQYF
few	TRBJ2-1	TRBD2	TRBV29-1	TGCAGCGTGGGGACTAGCGGGGGGGCTAACAGTGAGCAGTTCTTC	CSVGTSGGANSEQFF
-	TRBJ1-6	-	TRBV30	TGTGCCTGGAGTGACCCCCTCGGACGGAGGAGCTCCTATAATTCACCCCTCCACTTT	CAWSDPLGRRSSYNSPLHF
-	TRBJ1-5	TRBD1	TRBV7-2	TGTGCCAGCAGCTCATACAGGGGTCAGCCCCAGCATTTT	CASSSYRGQPQHF
-	TRBJ1-1	-	TRBV27	TGTGCCAGCAGTCTCCGCCTAGCACGCACTGAAGCTTTCTTT	CASSLRLARTEAFF
few	TRBJ2-1	TRBD2	TRBV4-1	TGCGCCAGCAGCCAAAGGGAACGGGGGGGAGACAATGAGCAGTTCTTC	CASSQRERGGDNEQFF
-	TRBJ1-5	-	TRBV5-6	TGTGCCAGCAGCTCCACCCCCAATCAGCCCCAGCATTTT	CASSSTPNQPQHF
few	TRBJ1-5	-	TRBV6-2/TRBV6-3	TGTGCCAGCAGTCCCCGACCGGATTCTTATAGCAATCAGCCCCAGCATTTT	CASSPRPDSYSNQPQHF
many	TRBJ2-1	TRBD2	TRBV7-2	TGTGCCAGCAGTGTCCTTAGCGGGGGGAAGTACAATGAGCAGTTCTTC	CASSVLSGGKYNEQFF
few	TRBJ1-6	-	TRBV28	TGTGCCACCCAACAGGGCGCCTATAATTCACCCCTCCACTTT	CATQQGAYNSPLHF
few	TRBJ2-3	-	TRBV4-3	TGCGCCAGCAGCCAGGGCCCAGGTCCAAGGGGCACAGATACGCAGTATTTT	CASSQGPGPRGTDTQYF
-	TRBJ2-3	TRBD2	TRBV5-1	TGCGCCAGCAGCTTGCAGCGGGGGGGCGGGACAGATACGCAGTATTTT	CASSLQRGGGTDTQYF
-	TRBJ2-3	TRBD2	TRBV5-5	TGTGCCAGCAGCTTTGAGAGTGGTAGCGGGGGGAGGAATACGCAGTATTTT	CASSFESGSGGRNTQYF
-	TRBJ2-1	-	TRBV12-3/TRBV12-4	TGTGCCAGCAGTTTAACGGACAGACTATACAATGAGCAGTTCTTC	CASSLTDRLYNEQFF
few	TRBJ1-1	-	TRBV20-1	TGCAGTGCTAGAGATCTGCGACGGATGAACACTGAAGCTTTCTTT	CSARDLRRMNTEAFF
few	TRBJ2-1	-	TRBV9	TGTGCCAGCAGCGTAGTTGGGGCCCGATACAATGAGCAGTTCTTC	CASSVVGARYNEQFF
many	TRBJ2-7	-	TRBV7-9	TGTGCCAGCAGCTTAGAACAAATTTCTGTCGAGCAGTACTTC	CASSLEQISVEQYF
-	TRBJ2-3	TRBD2	TRBV6-5	TGTGCCAGCAGTTACTCGAAGCGGGGGCCGCACACAGATACGCAGTATTTT	CASSYSKRGPHTDTQYF
few	TRBJ2-5	-	TRBV7-9	TGTGCCAGCGTGGGGCAAGAGACCCAGTACTTC	CASVGQETQYF
few	TRBJ2-6	TRBD1	TRBV15	TGTGCCACCAGCAGGCGAGACAGGGGTATTCGGGGGGCCAACGTCCTGACTTTC	CATSRRDRGIRGANVLTF
-	TRBJ2-5	TRBD2	TRBV5-1	TGCGCCAGCAAAAGCGGGGGGGGCCAAGAGACCCAGTACTTC	CASKSGGGQETQYF
many	TRBJ2-3	TRBD2	TRBV7-2	TGTGCCAGCAGCCCTGGACTAGTTGCAGATACGCAGTATTTT	CASSPGLVADTQYF
few	TRBJ1-1	-	TRBV28	TGTGCCAGCAGCCAAGTAACAGGGTACACTGAAGCTTTCTTT	CASSQVTGYTEAFF
-	TRBJ2-3	-	TRBV5-1	TGCGCCAGCAGCTTACGAGGGTACACAGATACGCAGTATTTT	CASSLRGYTDTQYF
-	TRBJ1-1	-	TRBV3-1	TGTGCCAGCCATCGGGGGGAAGAGAGCACTGAAGCTTTCTTT	CASHRGEESTEAFF
few	TRBJ2-3	TRBD2	TRBV4-3	TGCGCCAGCAGCCAAGGAGCGGGGGGCTACACAGATACGCAGTATTTT	CASSQGAGGYTDTQYF
many	TRBJ2-1	-	TRBV4-3	TGCGCCAGCAGCCAAGGGAGCGCGGGAAGCTCCTACAATGAGCAGTTCTTC	CASSQGSAGSSYNEQFF
-	TRBJ1-2	-	TRBV5-5	TGTGCCAGCAGCTTGGCCGCAACAGGGCTAATGATCTATGGCTACACCTTC	CASSLAATGLMIYGYTF
-	TRBJ2-5	-	TRBV25-1	TGTGCCAGCAGCGACACTGCGGGGCGTCGAGAGACCCAGTACTTC	CASSDTAGRRETQYF
-	TRBJ2-2	-	TRBV18	TGTGCCAGCTCACCAATAGGAGTTACCGGGGAGCTGTTTTTT	CASSPIGVTGELFF
few	TRBJ2-5	-	TRBV6-1	TGTGCCAGCAGTGGGCAGCTGGGGGAGACCCAGTACTTC	CASSGQLGETQYF
-	TRBJ2-3	-	TRBV4-1	TGCGCCAGCAGCCGCCGTGGGGGCGCGACAGATACGCAGTATTTT	CASSRRGGATDTQYF
many	TRBJ1-5	TRBD1	TRBV29-1	TGCAGCGTTCTCCCAGGGACAGGCATCGATAGCAATCAGCCCCAGCATTTT	CSVLPGTGIDSNQPQHF
few	TRBJ1-5	-	TRBV4-1	TGCGCCAGCAGGGAGAGGCCGGGCAATCAGCCCCAGCATTTT	CASRERPGNQPQHF
many	TRBJ2-1	TRBD2	TRBV7-9	TGTGCCAGCAGCTCCGGGGGGGAGCAGTTCTTC	CASSSGGEQFF
-	TRBJ2-5	-	TRBV7-3	TGTGCCAGCAGCCCCGGGACTTCCACTTGGGAGACCCAGTACTTC	CASSPGTSTWETQYF
few	TRBJ1-5	-	TRBV11-1	TGTGCCAGCAGCTTAGAGATCGGGGGGGCCCAGCATTTT	CASSLEIGGAQHF
few	TRBJ2-6	-	TRBV18	TGTGCCAGCTCACCCTTACAGGGTTCTGGGGCCAACGTCCTGACTTTC	CASSPLQGSGANVLTF